The clone carrying this T cell receptor beta chain occurred a few times. Its antigen is not identified. The data originate from a study of identical twins. Study-level findings and limits: Out-of-frame sharing of TCR alpha in monozygotic twins was underestimated by models. With beta out-of-frame sequences, excess sharing by twins was weaker.

There are 15 residues in the CDR3. CDR1 is SNHLY and CDR2 is FYNNEI in the germline V gene. V lost 7 bases to trimming and J lost 1 base, with 14 bases between them. TCRdb reprocessed the 5' RACE reads via MiXCR and lists one record per CDR3 protein. This table holds 310,000 or so distinct CDR3 sequences, 9.5% found once. The sample also formed part of further work on yellow fever vaccine responses in identical twins.

V usage is TRBV2 and J usage is TRBJ1-3, with D possibly being TRBD1 (5 bases). Sequencing was performed on CD8+ T cells sorted from blood. The receptor comes from a woman aged 18-35 years in good health. The CDR3 coding sequence is TGTGCCAGCACCCCCCGCAGGGCTTCTGGAAACACCATATATTTT. Amino acids: CASTPRRASGNTIYF.